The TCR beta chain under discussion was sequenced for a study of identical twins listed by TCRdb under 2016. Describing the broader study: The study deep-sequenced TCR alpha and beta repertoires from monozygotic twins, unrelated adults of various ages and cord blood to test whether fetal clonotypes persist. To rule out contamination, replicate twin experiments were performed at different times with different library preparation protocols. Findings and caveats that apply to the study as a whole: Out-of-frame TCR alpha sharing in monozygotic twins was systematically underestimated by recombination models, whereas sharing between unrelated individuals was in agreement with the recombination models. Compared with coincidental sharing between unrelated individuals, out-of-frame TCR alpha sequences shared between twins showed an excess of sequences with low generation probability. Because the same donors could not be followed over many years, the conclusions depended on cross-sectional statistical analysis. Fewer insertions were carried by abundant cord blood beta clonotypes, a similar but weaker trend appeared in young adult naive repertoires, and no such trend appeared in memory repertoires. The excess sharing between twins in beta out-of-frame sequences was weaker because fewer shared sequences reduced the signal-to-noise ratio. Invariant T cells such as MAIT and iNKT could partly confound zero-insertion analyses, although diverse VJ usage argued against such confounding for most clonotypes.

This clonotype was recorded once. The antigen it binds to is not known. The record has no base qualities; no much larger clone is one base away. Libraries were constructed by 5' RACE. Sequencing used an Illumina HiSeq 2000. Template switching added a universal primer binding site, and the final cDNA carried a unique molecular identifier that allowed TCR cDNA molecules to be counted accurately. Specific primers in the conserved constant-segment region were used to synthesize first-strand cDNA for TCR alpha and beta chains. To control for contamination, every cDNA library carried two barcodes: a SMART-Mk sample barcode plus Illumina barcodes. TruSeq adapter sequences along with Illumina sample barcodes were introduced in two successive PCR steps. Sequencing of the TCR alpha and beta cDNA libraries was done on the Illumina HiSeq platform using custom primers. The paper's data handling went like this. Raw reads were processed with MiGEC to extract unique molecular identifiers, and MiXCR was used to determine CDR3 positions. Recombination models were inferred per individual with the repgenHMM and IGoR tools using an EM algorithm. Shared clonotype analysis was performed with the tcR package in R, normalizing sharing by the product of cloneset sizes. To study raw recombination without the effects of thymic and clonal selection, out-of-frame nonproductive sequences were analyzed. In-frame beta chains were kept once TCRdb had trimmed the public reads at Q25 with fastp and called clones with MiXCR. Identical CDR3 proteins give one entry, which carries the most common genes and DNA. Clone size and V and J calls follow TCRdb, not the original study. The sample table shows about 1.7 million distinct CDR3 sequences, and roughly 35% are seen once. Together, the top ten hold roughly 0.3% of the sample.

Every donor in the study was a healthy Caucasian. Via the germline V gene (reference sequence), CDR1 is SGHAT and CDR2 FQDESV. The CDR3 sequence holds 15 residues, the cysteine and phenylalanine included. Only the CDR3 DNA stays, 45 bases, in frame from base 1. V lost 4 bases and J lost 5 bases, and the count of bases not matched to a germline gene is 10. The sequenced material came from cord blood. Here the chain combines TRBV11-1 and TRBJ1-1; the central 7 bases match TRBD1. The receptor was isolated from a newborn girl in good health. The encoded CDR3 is CASSSNRQGDTEAFF. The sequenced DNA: TGTGCCAGCAGCTCGAATCGACAGGGAGATACTGAAGCTTTCTTT.